This TCR beta chain was obtained from a study of T cell responses to AZD1222 COVID-19 vaccine. Whole-study context: Pooling covered second doses at about 4 or about 12 weeks. The study, taken as a whole, reports: It was only a handful of AZD1222 recipients who were seropositive at baseline.

Concerning this clone itself: As yet, its antigen is unknown.

Profiling relied on immunoSEQ multiplex PCR, and the TCRdb table lists in-frame clones only, not all of them. The table shows about 110,000 clones, with about 90% occurring only once. This CDR3 region has 11 residues. Germline CDR1 and CDR2: SNHLY and FYNNEI. The germline V and J ends were trimmed by 5 bases and 3 bases, with 4 bases remaining between them. This receptor was identified in an adult in good health. The sequencing used peripheral blood, collected on day 0 of AZD1222 vaccination. V gene TRBV2 combines with J gene TRBJ1-1; the D is unclear. CDR3 sequence (DNA): TGTGCCAGCAGTTATGACACTGAAGCTTTCTTT. The encoded protein is CASSYDTEAFF.